The 29 T cell receptor beta chains in this list originate from one sample, sequenced in a study of radiotherapy plus CTLA-4 blockade in lung cancer. The protocol was immunoSEQ multiplex PCR, while the TCRdb copy is restricted to in-frame clones and leaves out a portion. In the table there are about 49,000 clones, roughly three quarters of which are singletons. Sequenced material: peripheral blood, taken from a patient treated with radiotherapy plus ipilimumab. These receptors were collected from a human donor with non-small cell lung cancer who had stable disease on radiotherapy plus ipilimumab.

This clone was picked up one time. CDR3 nucleotides: TGTGCCAGCAGCTTAATGGGACAGGGCGAGATCGGTGAAAAACTGTTTTTT. Encoded protein: CASSLMGQGEIGEKLFF. The chain has TRBV7-8 and TRBJ1-4; 9 nucleotides match TRBD1. The V and J ends lost 2 bases and 7 bases, in that order; junction bases with no gene match: 11. Germline-derived CDR1 and CDR2 are SGHVS and FQNEAQ. CDR3 length: 17 amino acids.

This chain joins TRBV5-5 and TRBJ1-4; 8 bases are a match to TRBD1. The ends lost 0 bases at V and 7 bases at J; junction bases unmatched: 5. This CDR3 spans 15 amino acids. The germline gives CDR1 SGHKS, CDR2 YYEKEE (reference sequence). This CDR3 is CASSLVGTGSEKLFF. In DNA, the CDR3 is TGTGCCAGCAGCTTGGTCGGGACAGGTAGTGAAAAACTGTTTTTT.

The genes are TRBV11-2 and TRBJ1-2; 9 bases match TRBD1. The CDR3 is 16 amino acids. Germline CDR1 and CDR2: SGHAT and FQNNGV. The V and J ends lost 1 base and 8 bases, in that order; junction bases with no gene match: 11. In DNA, the CDR3 is TGTGCCAGCAGCTTAGTAGCCGGGACAGGGAGTCGGGGCTACACCTTC. Protein: CASSLVAGTGSRGYTF.

CDR3 DNA: TGTGCCAGCAGTTACTCGGCCAGACAAACTAACTATGGCTACACCTTC. Encoded protein: CASSYSARQTNYGYTF. The chain employs TRBV6-6 and TRBJ1-2; D gene ambiguous. This CDR3 has 16 residues. Germline V gene lookup returns CDR1 MNHNY and CDR2 SVGAGI (reference sequence). Trimming cost V 0 bases and J 0 bases, with 11 bases left between them.

This chain links TRBV7-9 with TRBJ1-2; D remains unclear. This CDR3 has 13 residues. Germline V gene sequence: CDR1 SEHNR, CDR2 FQNEAQ (reference sequence). V was trimmed by 4 bases and J by 2 bases, leaving 8 bases between them. The CDR3 DNA is TGTGCCAGCAGCTCCACGGTCAACTATGGCTACACCTTC. It specifies CASSSTVNYGYTF.

The rearrangement uses TRBV7-2 and TRBJ2-2; no firm D call. Germline assignment: CDR1 SGHTA and CDR2 FQGNSA. Trimming pared 2 bases from V and 6 bases from J, leaving 13 bases between. This CDR3 spans 15 amino acids. The CDR3 spells CASSLLGPEAGELFF. The CDR3 nucleotides read TGTGCCAGCAGCTTACTAGGACCCGAGGCCGGGGAGCTGTTTTTT.

CDR3 nucleotide sequence: TGTGCCAGCAGCTTCTCCGCGTCCTCTGGAAACACCATATATTTT. Protein product: CASSFSASSGNTIYF. The chain is built from TRBV5-8 and TRBJ1-3; D unresolved. The CDR3 loop spans 15 amino acids. Germline V gene data show CDR1 as SGHTS and CDR2 as YDEGEE. Trimming cost V 2 bases and J 0 bases, with 9 bases left between them.

The gene calls are TRBV6-6 and TRBJ1-1, with unresolved D. The germline V and J ends were trimmed by 7 bases and 3 bases, with 9 bases remaining between them. There are 12 residues in the CDR3. The germline V gene has CDR1 MNHNY and CDR2 SVGAGI (reference sequence). CDR3 region: CASTLSDTEAFF. CDR3 bases: TGTGCCAGCACTCTGTCGGACACTGAAGCTTTCTTT.

CDR3 loop: CASSVGGARSGNTIYF. The CDR3 DNA sequence: TGTGCCAGCAGCGTAGGAGGGGCCCGCTCTGGAAACACCATATATTTT. The chain has TRBV9 and TRBJ1-3, with TRBD1 as a possible D gene (5 bases). The germline gives CDR1 SGDLS, CDR2 YYNGEE. Trimming left V 0 bases short and J 0 bases short, with 10 bases between. The CDR3 has 16 residues.

The genes are TRBV5-4 and TRBJ1-1; TRBD1 aligns across 7 bases. The CDR3 runs to 14 residues. The trim removed 4 bases at V and 0 bases at J, leaving 3 bases unmatched. Germline CDR1 reads SGHNT; CDR2 reads YYREEE (reference sequence). The CDR3 loop is CASSLGQVNTEAFF. Here the CDR3 DNA reads TGTGCCAGCAGCCTTGGACAGGTGAACACTGAAGCTTTCTTT.

This chain links TRBV5-5 with TRBJ2-5; TRBD2 is a possible D gene (5 bases). Trimming took 7 bases from V and 5 from J, leaving 9 bases between them. The length of the CDR3 is 11 residues. Germline lookup yields CDR1 SGHKS and CDR2 YYEKEE (reference sequence). The DNA for the CDR3 is TGTGCCAGCCTAGCTTTGGAGACCCAGTACTTC. Translated: CASLALETQYF.

The chain couples TRBV7-9 to TRBJ2-1; 8 nucleotides line up with TRBD1. This CDR3 comprises 15 residues. Looked up from germline, CDR1 is SEHNR and CDR2 is FQNEAQ (reference sequence). V lost 5 bases and J lost 4; bases outside the gene matches: 7. Here the CDR3 DNA reads TGTGCCAGCAGCGTGCAGGGGGCTAAGTACAATGAGCAGTTCTTC. It codes for CASSVQGAKYNEQFF.

V gene TRBV6-1 combines with J gene TRBJ1-2, with 10 bases identical to TRBD1. Germline V gives CDR1 MNHNS, CDR2 SASEGT. The CDR3 runs 14 residues. V lost 6 bases to trimming and J lost 8 bases; unmatched junction nucleotides: 9. CDR3: CASSHDRGLGGYTF. In nucleotides, the CDR3 is TGTGCCAGCAGCCATGACAGGGGGCTGGGCGGCTACACCTTC.

The V gene is TRBV19, the J gene TRBJ1-1, with D uncertain. The germline V and J ends were trimmed by 10 bases and 3 bases, with 9 bases remaining between them. The CDR3 runs to 11 residues. Per germline, CDR1 LNHDA and CDR2 SQIVND (reference sequence). The CDR3 sequence: CAMTGYTEAFF. The DNA of the CDR3 is TGTGCCATGACCGGTTACACTGAAGCTTTCTTT. The entire variable domain, with the rest obtained from reference TRBV19 and TRBJ1-1, is as follows: DGGITQSPKYLFRKEGQNVTLSCEQNLNHDAMYWYRQDPGQGLRLIYYSQIVNDFQKGDIAEGYSVSREKKESFPLTVTSAQKNPTAFYLCAMTGYTEAFFGQGTRLTVV.

This sequence joins TRBV5-1 and TRBJ2-1; 8 nucleotides align to TRBD1. Looked up from germline, CDR1 is SGHRS and CDR2 is YFSETQ. This CDR3 spans 15 amino acids. J gave up 2 bases and V 4 bases, and 5 bases lay outside the gene matches. CDR3 bases: TGCGCCAGCAGCCCCGGACAGGGCCCCTACAATGAGCAGTTCTTC. Residues: CASSPGQGPYNEQFF. Variable domain in full (rest from reference TRBV5-1 and TRBJ2-1): KAGVTQTPRYLIKTRGQQVTLSCSPISGHRSVSWYQQTPGQGLQFLFEYFSETQRNKGNFPGRFSGRQFSNSRSEMNVSTLELGDSALYLCASSPGQGPYNEQFFGPGTRLTVL.

This clone showed up just a few times. This rearrangement joins TRBV28 to TRBJ1-4, with 7 bases lining up with TRBD1. The CDR3 is 15 residues long. The V segment lost 3 bases and the J segment 4 bases; nucleotides outside the gene matches: 5. Germline CDR1 reads MDHEN; CDR2 reads SYDVKM. The CDR3 bases are TGTGCCAGCAGTTTGGGGGGACAGAATAATGAAAAACTGTTTTTT. Translating it yields CASSLGGQNNEKLFF.

The chain carries TRBV6-5 and TRBJ1-1; 8 bases align to TRBD1. With 5 bases clipped from V and 3 bases from J, the junction kept 8 bases outside the gene matches. The CDR3 extends over 15 amino acids. From germline, CDR1 is MNHEY and CDR2 SVGAGI. The CDR3 DNA is TGTGCCAGCAGTACAGGGGGGGCCCGCGACACTGAAGCTTTCTTT. It specifies CASSTGGARDTEAFF.

The rearrangement links TRBV9 to TRBJ2-3; D ambiguous. Germline values: CDR1 SGDLS, CDR2 YYNGEE. This CDR3 is 17 amino acids long. The V gene lost 4 bases and the J gene lost 2 bases, with 20 bases spanning the gap. In DNA form, the CDR3 reads TGTGCCAGCAGCATCTCTGGTTCGGGTGGCCCCACAGATACGCAGTATTTT. This encodes CASSISGSGGPTDTQYF.

This clone was seen only once. The chain has TRBV19 and TRBJ2-2; TRBD1 agrees at 11 bases. V was clipped by 4 bases and J by 6 bases; unmatched bases: 4. In germline, CDR1 is LNHDA, CDR2 SQIVND (reference sequence). This CDR3 contains 15 residues. The CDR3 bases are TGTGCCAGTAGTAGAGGGGGACAGGGGGCCGGGGAGCTGTTTTTT. The encoded protein is CASSRGGQGAGELFF.

A word on this clone: The sample has other DNA sequences that encode this CDR3 too. The chain is built from TRBV5-6 and TRBJ1-2; 11 bases match TRBD1. The CDR3 has 15 amino acids. The ends lost 0 bases at V and 6 bases at J; junction bases unmatched: 4. Germline CDR1 and CDR2: SGHDT and YYEEEE. The CDR3 region is CASSLGGQGADGYTF. CDR3 nucleotide sequence: TGTGCCAGCAGCTTGGGAGGACAGGGGGCGGATGGCTACACCTTC.

This chain joins TRBV4-1 and TRBJ1-1; D gene uncertain. CDR1 and CDR2 (germline): MGHRA, YSYEKL. The CDR3 runs 16 residues. V was clipped by 1 base and J by 0 bases, with 12 bases between them. The DNA for the CDR3 is TGCGCCAGCAGCCAAGTTGGCAGAAACCTGAACACTGAAGCTTTCTTT. Amino acids: CASSQVGRNLNTEAFF.

This chain joins TRBV10-3 and TRBJ1-1; D ambiguous. The CDR3 has 11 amino acids. CDR1 and CDR2 (germline): ENHRY, SYGVKD. The germline V and J ends were trimmed by 8 bases and 1 base, with 5 bases remaining between them. The CDR3 loop reads CAISTNTEAFF. The DNA for the CDR3 is TGTGCCATCTCGACGAACACTGAAGCTTTCTTT.

J is TRBJ2-1 and V is TRBV5-1, with D uncertain. From germline, CDR1 is SGHRS and CDR2 YFSETQ. The CDR3 covers 16 residues. V was cut by 1 base and J by 0 bases, with 11 bases left in between. This CDR3 is CASSLRPKDSYNEQFF. Written as DNA, the CDR3 is TGCGCCAGCAGCTTGAGACCGAAAGACTCCTACAATGAGCAGTTCTTC.

This chain joins TRBV6-1 and TRBJ1-2; D remains ambiguous. The germline CDR1 and CDR2 sequences are MNHNS and SASEGT. Trimming took off 7 bases at V and 1 base at J, with 16 bases between the two ends. The CDR3 is 15 amino acids. CDR3 sequence (DNA): TGTGCCAGCATCGCCCCAGGACGGCATAACTATGGCTACACCTTC. Its protein product is CASIAPGRHNYGYTF.

The rearrangement uses TRBV5-6 and TRBJ2-7; possible D gene TRBD1, 5 bases. The CDR3 contains 15 residues. V lost 0 bases to trimming and J lost 5 bases, with 15 bases between them. Per germline, CDR1 SGHDT and CDR2 YYEEEE. The CDR3, as DNA: TGTGCCAGCAGCTTGGGGGGTCAGGGTAGCCACGAGCAGTACTTC. Amino acids: CASSLGGQGSHEQYF. Full variable domain (remainder filled in from reference TRBV5-6 and TRBJ2-7): DAGVTQSPTHLIKTRGQQVTLRCSPKSGHDTVSWYQQALGQGPQFIFQYYEEEERQRGNFPDRFSGHQFPNYSSELNVNALLLGDSALYLCASSLGGQGSHEQYFGPGTRLTVT.

V is TRBV5-8 and J is TRBJ2-1; 10 bases are a match to TRBD1. The CDR3 runs 15 residues. V lost 0 bases and J lost 6; bases outside the gene matches: 3. Per the germline V gene, CDR1 is SGHTS and CDR2 is YDEGEE. The CDR3 DNA reads TGTGCCAGCAGCTTGGGGGGACAGGGGAGCAATGAGCAGTTCTTC. Translating it yields CASSLGGQGSNEQFF.

This chain joins TRBV19 and TRBJ2-1, with TRBD1 matching over 9 bases. Germline assignment: CDR1 LNHDA and CDR2 SQIVND (reference sequence). The ends lost 6 bases at V and 4 bases at J; junction bases unmatched: 10. The CDR3 has 16 amino acids. The CDR3 is CASRTAGQGHYNEQFF. Here the CDR3 DNA reads TGTGCCAGTAGAACCGCGGGACAGGGTCATTACAATGAGCAGTTCTTC.

The chain joins TRBV27 to TRBJ2-3, with D perhaps matching TRBD1 (5 bases). CDR3 length: 16 amino acids. The germline V gene has CDR1 MNHEY and CDR2 SMNVEV (reference sequence). Trimming took off 4 bases at V and 1 base at J, with 15 bases between the two ends. In DNA form, the CDR3 reads TGTGCCAGCAGTTCCTTAGGAAGCAGGGGCACAGATACGCAGTATTTT. It specifies CASSSLGSRGTDTQYF.

The chain carries TRBV2 and TRBJ1-5; 7 nucleotides match TRBD1. The CDR3 sequence is 14 residues long. From germline, CDR1 is SNHLY and CDR2 FYNNEI. Trimming removed 3 bases from V and 4 bases from J; junction bases left unmatched: 3. The CDR3 nucleotides read TGTGCCAGCAGTGACAGGGGGTGGAATCAGCCCCAGCATTTT. Encoded protein: CASSDRGWNQPQHF.